The text below deals with one T cell receptor (beta chain). The data are from a study of blood T cell repertoires in COVID-19. Study summary: Sites across the United States, Italy and Spain contributed samples from acute and convalescent COVID-19. PBMCs, B-cell-depleted T cells, or T cells were the source of the cDNA or gDNA that made up the material.

The length of the CDR3 is 18 residues. Losses at the gene ends were 2 bases for V and 0 bases for J; bases not matched to a gene: 6. Germline CDR1 WNHNN, CDR2 SYGVQD (reference sequence). Per the authors' pipeline: Amplification of reference gene primers provided the estimated nucleated cell counts. The assay was immunoSEQ multiplex PCR, and TCRdb's table has in-frame clones only and misses some. V and J calls and clone size are as listed in that table; D and trimming were resolved from the DNA. The table shows about 250,000 clones, with around four fifths occurring only once. The sample taken for sequencing was peripheral blood. V gene TRBV10-1 combines with J gene TRBJ1-5, with TRBD1 identical over 11 bases. The clonotype was recovered from a middle-aged man with active or convalescent COVID-19. The DNA of the CDR3 is TGCGCCAGCAGTGAGGCCGGGACAGGGGGGTGTAGCAATCAGCCCCAGCATTTT. It encodes CASSEAGTGGCSNQPQHF.